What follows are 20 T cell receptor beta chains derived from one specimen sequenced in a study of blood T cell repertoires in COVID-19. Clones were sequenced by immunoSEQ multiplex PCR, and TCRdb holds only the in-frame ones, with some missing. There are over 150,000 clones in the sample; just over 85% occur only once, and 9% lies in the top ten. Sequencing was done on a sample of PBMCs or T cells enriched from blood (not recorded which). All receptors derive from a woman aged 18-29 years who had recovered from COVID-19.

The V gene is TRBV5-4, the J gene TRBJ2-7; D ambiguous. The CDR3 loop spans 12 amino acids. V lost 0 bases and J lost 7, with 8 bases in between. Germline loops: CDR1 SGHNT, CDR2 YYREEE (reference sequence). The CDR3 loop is CASSLDSLEQYF. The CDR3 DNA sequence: TGTGCCAGCAGCTTGGACAGCTTGGAGCAGTACTTC.

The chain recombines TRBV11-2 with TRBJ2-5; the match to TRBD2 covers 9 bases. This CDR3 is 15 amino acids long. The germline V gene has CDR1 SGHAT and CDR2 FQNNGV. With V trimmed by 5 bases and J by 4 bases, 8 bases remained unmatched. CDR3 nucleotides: TGTGCCAGCAGCACCGTGCGGGGGGGCGGAGAGACCCAGTACTTC. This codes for CASSTVRGGGETQYF.

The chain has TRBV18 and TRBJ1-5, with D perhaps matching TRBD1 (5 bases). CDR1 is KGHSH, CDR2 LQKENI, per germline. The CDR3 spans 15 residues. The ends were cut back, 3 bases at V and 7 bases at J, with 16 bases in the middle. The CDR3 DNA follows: TGTGCCAGCTCACCCCTCAGGGATATGGGGCAGCCCCAGCATTTT. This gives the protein CASSPLRDMGQPQHF.

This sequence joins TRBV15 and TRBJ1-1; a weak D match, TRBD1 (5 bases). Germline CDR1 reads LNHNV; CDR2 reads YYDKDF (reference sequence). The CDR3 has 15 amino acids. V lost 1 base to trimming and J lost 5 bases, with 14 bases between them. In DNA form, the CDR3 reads TGTGCCACCAGCAGAGTCCTGGGGGGTGTAACTGAAGCTTTCTTT. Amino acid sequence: CATSRVLGGVTEAFF.

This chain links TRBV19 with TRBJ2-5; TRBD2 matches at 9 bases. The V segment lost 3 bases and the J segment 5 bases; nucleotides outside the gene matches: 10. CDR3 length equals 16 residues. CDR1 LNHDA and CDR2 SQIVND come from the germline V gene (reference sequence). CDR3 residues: CASSIRQASGMETQYF. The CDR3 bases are TGTGCCAGTAGTATCCGTCAGGCTAGCGGGATGGAGACCCAGTACTTC.

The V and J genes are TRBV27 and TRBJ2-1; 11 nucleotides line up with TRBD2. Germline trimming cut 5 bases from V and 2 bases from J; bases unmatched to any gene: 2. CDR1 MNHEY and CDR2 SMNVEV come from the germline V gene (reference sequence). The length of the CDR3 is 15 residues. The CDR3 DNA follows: TGTGCCAGCAGTATGACTAGCGGGGCCTACAATGAGCAGTTCTTC. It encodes CASSMTSGAYNEQFF.

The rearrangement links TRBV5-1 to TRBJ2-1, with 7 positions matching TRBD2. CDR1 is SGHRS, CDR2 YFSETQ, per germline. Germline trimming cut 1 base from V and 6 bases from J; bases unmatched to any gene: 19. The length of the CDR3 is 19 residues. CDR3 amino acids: CASSLSGASGLYGGNEQFF. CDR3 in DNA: TGCGCCAGCAGCTTGAGTGGGGCTAGCGGACTCTATGGGGGCAATGAGCAGTTCTTC.

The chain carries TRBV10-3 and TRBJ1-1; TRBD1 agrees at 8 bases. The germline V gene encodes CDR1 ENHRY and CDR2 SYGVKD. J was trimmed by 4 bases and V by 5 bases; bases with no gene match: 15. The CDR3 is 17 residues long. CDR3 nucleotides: TGTGCCATCAGTCGGACAGGGAATGTGATCGTGGGCACTGAAGCTTTCTTT. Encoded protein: CAISRTGNVIVGTEAFF.

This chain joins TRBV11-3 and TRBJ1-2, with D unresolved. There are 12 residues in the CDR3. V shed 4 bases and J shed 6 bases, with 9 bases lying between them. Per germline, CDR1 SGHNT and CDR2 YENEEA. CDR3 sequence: CASSSGPDGYTF. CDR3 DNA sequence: TGTGCCAGCAGCTCAGGCCCCGATGGCTACACCTTC. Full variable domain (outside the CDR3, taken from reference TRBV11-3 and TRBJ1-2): EAGVVQSPRYKIIEKKQPVAFWCNPISGHNTLYWYLQNLGQGPELLIRYENEEAVDDSQLPKDRFSAERLKGVDSTLKIQPAELGDSAVYLCASSSGPDGYTFGSGTRLTVV.

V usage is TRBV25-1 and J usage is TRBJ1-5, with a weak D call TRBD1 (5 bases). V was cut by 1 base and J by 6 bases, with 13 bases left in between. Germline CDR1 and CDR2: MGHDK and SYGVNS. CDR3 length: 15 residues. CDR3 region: CASSESAGFGQPQHF. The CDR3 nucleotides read TGTGCCAGCAGTGAATCAGCAGGGTTTGGTCAGCCCCAGCATTTT.

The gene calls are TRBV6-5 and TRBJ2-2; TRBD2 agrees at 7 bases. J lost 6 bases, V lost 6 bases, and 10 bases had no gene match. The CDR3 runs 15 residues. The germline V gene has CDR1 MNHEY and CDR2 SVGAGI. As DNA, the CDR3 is TGTGCCAGCAGAGTAGTCGGGGGGAGGGCCGGGGAGCTGTTTTTT. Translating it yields CASRVVGGRAGELFF.

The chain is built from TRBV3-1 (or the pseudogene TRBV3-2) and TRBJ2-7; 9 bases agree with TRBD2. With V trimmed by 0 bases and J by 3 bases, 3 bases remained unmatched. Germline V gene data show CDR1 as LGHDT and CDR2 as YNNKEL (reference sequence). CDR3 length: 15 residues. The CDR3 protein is CASSQDSGRLYEQYF. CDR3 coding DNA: TGTGCCAGCAGCCAAGATAGCGGGAGACTCTACGAGCAGTACTTC.

This CDR3 reads CASSLVSGVEQYF. The CDR3, as DNA: TGTGCCAGCAGCTTGGTTAGCGGGGTCGAGCAGTACTTC. The chain is built from TRBV5-6 and TRBJ2-7, with 8 bases that match TRBD2. V gave up 0 bases and J gave up 6 bases; unmatched junction bases: 2. The CDR3 length is 13 residues. Germline CDR1 is SGHDT and CDR2 is YYEEEE. Full variable domain (outside the CDR3, taken from reference TRBV5-6 and TRBJ2-7): DAGVTQSPTHLIKTRGQQVTLRCSPKSGHDTVSWYQQALGQGPQFIFQYYEEEERQRGNFPDRFSGHQFPNYSSELNVNALLLGDSALYLCASSLVSGVEQYFGPGTRLTVT.

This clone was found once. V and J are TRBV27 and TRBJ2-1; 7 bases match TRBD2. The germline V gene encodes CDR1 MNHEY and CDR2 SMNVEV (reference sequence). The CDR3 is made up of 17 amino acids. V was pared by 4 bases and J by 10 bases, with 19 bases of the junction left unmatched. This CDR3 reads CASSSPGLAGQGREQFF. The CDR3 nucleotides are TGTGCCAGCAGTTCCCCCGGGTTAGCGGGCCAAGGAAGGGAGCAGTTCTTC.

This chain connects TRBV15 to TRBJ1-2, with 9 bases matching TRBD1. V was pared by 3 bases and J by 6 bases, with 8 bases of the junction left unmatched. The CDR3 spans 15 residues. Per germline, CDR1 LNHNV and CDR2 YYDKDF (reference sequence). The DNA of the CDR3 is TGTGCCACCAGCAGGGGCCGGACAGGGGTCGATGGCTACACCTTC. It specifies CATSRGRTGVDGYTF.

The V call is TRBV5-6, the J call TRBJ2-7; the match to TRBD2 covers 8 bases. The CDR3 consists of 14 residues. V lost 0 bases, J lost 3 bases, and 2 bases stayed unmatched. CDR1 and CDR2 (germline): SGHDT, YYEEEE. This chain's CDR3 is CASSLVGGGYEQYF. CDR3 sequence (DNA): TGTGCCAGCAGCTTGGTCGGGGGGGGCTACGAGCAGTACTTC.

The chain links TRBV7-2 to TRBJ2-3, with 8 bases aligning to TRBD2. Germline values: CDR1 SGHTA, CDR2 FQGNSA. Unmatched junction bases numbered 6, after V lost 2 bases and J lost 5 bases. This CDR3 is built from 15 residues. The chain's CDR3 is CASSLIPGGLDTQYF. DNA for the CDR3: TGTGCCAGCAGCTTAATTCCGGGGGGGTTAGATACGCAGTATTTT.

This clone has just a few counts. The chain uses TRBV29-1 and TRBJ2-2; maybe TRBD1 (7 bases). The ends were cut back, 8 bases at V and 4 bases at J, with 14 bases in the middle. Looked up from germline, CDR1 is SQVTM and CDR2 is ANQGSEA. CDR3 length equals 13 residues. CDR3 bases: TGCAGCATAAATCAGGGGGGCACCGGGGAGCTGTTTTTT. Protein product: CSINQGGTGELFF.

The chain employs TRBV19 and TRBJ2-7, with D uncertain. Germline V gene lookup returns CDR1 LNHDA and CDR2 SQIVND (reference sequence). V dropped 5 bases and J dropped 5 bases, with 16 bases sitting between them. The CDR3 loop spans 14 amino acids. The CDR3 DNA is TGTGCCAGTAGTCTCGGGTTGGGTAACCACGAGCAGTACTTC. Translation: CASSLGLGNHEQYF.

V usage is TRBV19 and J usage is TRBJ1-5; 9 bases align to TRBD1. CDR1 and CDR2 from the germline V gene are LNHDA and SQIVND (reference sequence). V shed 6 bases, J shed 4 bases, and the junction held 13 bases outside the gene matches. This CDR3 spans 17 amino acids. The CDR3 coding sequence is TGTGCCAGTAGCTATAAGCGGACAGGGGCAAGTAATCAGCCCCAGCATTTT. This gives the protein CASSYKRTGASNQPQHF.